This T cell receptor beta chain originates from a study of CD8 T cells in Susac syndrome. The authors carried out high-throughput sequencing of TCR beta. They applied it to CD8+ and CD4+ T cells obtained from blood. V lost 4 bases to trimming and J lost 7 bases; unmatched junction nucleotides: 4. The CDR3 runs to 14 residues. CDR1 and CDR2 from the germline V gene are KGHDR and SFDVKD. With random hexamers, about 0.45 to 1 ug RNA was reverse transcribed. The CDR3 of TCR beta was amplified by immunoSEQ multiplex PCR across 54 Vbeta and 13 Jbeta. From the immunoSEQ multiplex PCR reads, TCRdb called clonotypes with MiXCR, one entry per CDR3 protein. In the table there are around 200,000 distinct CDR3 sequences, over 90% of which are singletons.

The clonotype originates from a human donor with multiple sclerosis. The specimen sequenced was CD4+ T cells from PBMCs. The V and J genes are TRBV24-1 and TRBJ2-1; TRBD1 matches at 9 bases. CDR3 in amino acids: CATSDPGTGNEQFF. CDR3 coding DNA: TGTGCCACCAGTGACCCCGGGACAGGGAATGAGCAGTTCTTC.